This T cell receptor (beta chain) was retrieved from a study of early stage breast cancer tumors. Findings and limits, study-wide: Most shared enriched TCRB sequences were commonly generated ones.

The repertoire was sequenced with immunoSEQ multiplex PCR; TCRdb's copy has only in-frame clones and lacks some. The repertoire holds 40,000 to 60,000 clones, roughly 80% seen once, with 1.1% to 1.5% in the top ten. As to this clone: Antigen unknown.

This CDR3 spans 15 amino acids. Germline CDR1 MDHEN, CDR2 SYDVKM. Trimming left V 3 bases short and J 4 bases short, with 15 bases between. The sequencing sample was made of blood. The sequence was collected from a person aged 45 to 59 with breast cancer. This chain joins TRBV28 and TRBJ2-5; D could derive from TRBD1 or TRBD2 (6 bases each). This CDR3 is CASSLLGGRGETQYF. The CDR3 nucleotides read TGTGCCAGCAGTTTGTTGGGGGGCCGGGGAGAGACCCAGTACTTC. Full variable domain (outside the CDR3, taken from reference TRBV28 and TRBJ2-5): DVKVTQSSRYLVKRTGEKVFLECVQDMDHENMFWYRQDPGLGLRLIYFSYDVKMKEKGDIPEGYSVSREKKERFSLILESASTNQTSMYLCASSLLGGRGETQYFGPGTRLLVL.